The rows below give T cell receptor beta chains drawn from one sample of a study of cytomegalovirus exposure and HLA in healthy donors. The method was immunoSEQ multiplex PCR; TCRdb's version includes in-frame clones alone and lacks a portion of them. This sample yields around 92,000 clones, of which approximately 75% are seen a single time; less than 15% belongs to the top ten. The specimen was PBMCs. These receptors originate from a woman aged 70-85 years in good health and CMV-seropositive. CDR3s include the opening cysteine and the closing phenylalanine or tryptophan. D genes are given only for firm matches. Size values are once, few and many counts, or a class for expanded clones, and some rows have none.

V gene	clone size	J gene	CDR3 length	D gene	CDR3 protein	CDR3 DNA
TRBV19	-	TRBJ2-2	18	-	CASSIIERRGRNTGELFF	TGTGCCAGTAGTATAATAGAAAGGCGGGGGCGGAACACCGGGGAGCTGTTTTTT
TRBV4-2	-	TRBJ1-5	15	-	CASSLGGERNQPQHF	TGTGCCAGCAGCCTTGGGGGGGAGAGGAATCAGCCCCAGCATTTT
TRBV19	-	TRBJ1-4	16	TRBD1	CATTQDRVATNEKLFF	TGTGCCACTACCCAGGACAGGGTAGCAACTAATGAAAAACTGTTTTTT
TRBV2	once	TRBJ1-1	12	TRBD1	CASSLGTVQAFF	TGTGCCAGCAGCCTCGGGACAGTCCAAGCTTTCTTT
TRBV28	-	TRBJ2-5	13	TRBD1	CAIAGQGGETQYF	TGTGCCATCGCGGGACAGGGAGGGGAGACCCAGTACTTC
TRBV19	-	TRBJ2-5	14	TRBD2	CASSSLASGETQYF	TGTGCCAGTAGTAGCCTGGCTAGCGGTGAGACCCAGTACTTC
TRBV5-1	-	TRBJ2-7	13	-	CASRLWFSYEQYF	TGCGCCAGCAGGTTGTGGTTCTCCTACGAGCAGTACTTC
TRBV27	-	TRBJ2-5	19	TRBD2	CASRLLGGDRPFYRETQYF	TGTGCCAGCAGATTACTGGGAGGGGACCGTCCATTTTATCGGGAGACCCAGTACTTC
TRBV19	few	TRBJ2-5	16	TRBD1	CASTPGQGRRGETQYF	TGTGCCAGTACCCCGGGACAGGGGAGACGAGGAGAGACCCAGTACTTC
TRBV27	few	TRBJ2-1	14	-	CASSLAGPYNEQFF	TGTGCCAGCAGTTTAGCAGGGCCCTACAATGAGCAGTTCTTC
TRBV2	-	TRBJ2-7	12	-	CASSGGQYEQYF	TGTGCCAGCAGTGGAGGGCAGTACGAGCAGTACTTC
TRBV30	-	TRBJ1-6	15	TRBD1	CAYGDRGFYNSPLHF	TGTGCCTACGGGGACAGGGGATTCTATAATTCACCCCTCCACTTT
TRBV29-1	-	TRBJ2-3	14	TRBD2	CSVPPGGTSGPGYF	TGCAGCGTCCCCCCAGGCGGGACTAGCGGCCCGGGATATTTT
TRBV28	-	TRBJ1-5	19	-	CASTQGGVGLGRLNQPQHF	TGTGCCAGCACCCAAGGGGGGGTTGGACTGGGCCGACTCAATCAGCCCCAGCATTTT
TRBV18	-	TRBJ2-3	16	TRBD2	CASSLTSGSLADTQYF	TGTGCCAGCTCACTTACTAGCGGGAGTCTCGCAGATACGCAGTATTTT
TRBV7-8	-	TRBJ1-5	14	-	CASTGRGGDQPQHF	TGTGCCAGCACCGGACGAGGGGGGGATCAGCCCCAGCATTTT
TRBV6-1	-	TRBJ1-4	14	-	CASRSPYSGEKLFF	TGTGCCAGCAGGAGTCCATACTCCGGTGAAAAACTGTTTTTT
TRBV29-1	-	TRBJ1-2	14	TRBD1	CSVEDRYGQDGYTF	TGCAGCGTTGAAGATCGGTATGGACAGGATGGCTACACCTTC
TRBV10-3	-	TRBJ2-5	10	-	CATRAETQYF	TGTGCCACTCGCGCAGAGACCCAGTACTTC
TRBV28	-	TRBJ1-2	15	TRBD1	CASSLQGGFTGGYTF	TGTGCCAGCAGTTTACAGGGGGGCTTCACGGGTGGCTACACCTTC
TRBV9	-	TRBJ2-1	16	TRBD2	CASSVEGSGAYNEQFF	TGTGCCAGCAGCGTAGAGGGAAGCGGGGCTTACAATGAGCAGTTCTTC
TRBV7-9	few	TRBJ2-7	14	-	CSSSFRARPYEQYF	TGTTCCAGCAGCTTCAGGGCGCGACCCTACGAGCAGTACTTC
TRBV27	-	TRBJ2-5	15	TRBD2	CASSRAGTSGETQYF	TGTGCCAGCAGTAGAGCCGGGACTAGCGGGGAGACCCAGTACTTC
TRBV19	-	TRBJ2-7	15	TRBD2	CASSFRLAGPYEQYF	TGTGCCAGTAGTTTCAGACTAGCGGGGCCCTACGAGCAGTACTTC
TRBV11-2	-	TRBJ2-1	14	TRBD2	CASRPTSGGGEQFF	TGTGCCAGCAGACCAACTAGCGGGGGGGGTGAGCAGTTCTTC
TRBV10-1	few	TRBJ2-3	14	TRBD2	CASSESGTGGTQYF	TGCGCCAGCAGTGAGTCTGGGACGGGAGGTACGCAGTATTTT
TRBV27	-	TRBJ1-5	15	-	CASSPTAGSNQPQHF	TGTGCCAGCAGTCCTACTGCAGGGTCCAATCAGCCCCAGCATTTT
TRBV19	once	TRBJ1-2	16	-	CASSIQSRTTNYGYTF	TGTGCCAGTAGTATACAATCACGGACTACTAACTATGGCTACACCTTC
TRBV7-9	-	TRBJ2-1	15	-	CASSTGVSSYNEQFF	TGTGCCAGCAGCACGGGGGTCAGCTCCTACAATGAGCAGTTCTTC
TRBV11-2	few	TRBJ2-7	13	TRBD2	CASCLAGGGEQYF	TGTGCCAGCTGTCTAGCGGGAGGTGGGGAGCAGTACTTC
TRBV16	-	TRBJ2-3	12	-	CASSQFVYTQYF	TGTGCCAGCAGCCAATTCGTGTATACGCAGTATTTT
TRBV25-1	-	TRBJ2-2	12	-	CASSGTFGELFF	TGTGCCAGCAGCGGGACTTTCGGGGAGCTGTTTTTT
TRBV27	-	TRBJ2-3	13	-	CASSPGVGYTQYF	TGTGCCAGCAGTCCGGGAGTGGGTTATACGCAGTATTTT
TRBV18	-	TRBJ2-1	16	TRBD2	CASSPGTSGTDNEQFF	TGTGCCAGCTCACCGGGGACTAGCGGGACCGACAATGAGCAGTTCTTC
TRBV5-1	few	TRBJ2-3	15	TRBD2	CASSLDGRNTDTQYF	TGCGCCAGCAGCTTGGACGGGAGGAACACAGATACGCAGTATTTT